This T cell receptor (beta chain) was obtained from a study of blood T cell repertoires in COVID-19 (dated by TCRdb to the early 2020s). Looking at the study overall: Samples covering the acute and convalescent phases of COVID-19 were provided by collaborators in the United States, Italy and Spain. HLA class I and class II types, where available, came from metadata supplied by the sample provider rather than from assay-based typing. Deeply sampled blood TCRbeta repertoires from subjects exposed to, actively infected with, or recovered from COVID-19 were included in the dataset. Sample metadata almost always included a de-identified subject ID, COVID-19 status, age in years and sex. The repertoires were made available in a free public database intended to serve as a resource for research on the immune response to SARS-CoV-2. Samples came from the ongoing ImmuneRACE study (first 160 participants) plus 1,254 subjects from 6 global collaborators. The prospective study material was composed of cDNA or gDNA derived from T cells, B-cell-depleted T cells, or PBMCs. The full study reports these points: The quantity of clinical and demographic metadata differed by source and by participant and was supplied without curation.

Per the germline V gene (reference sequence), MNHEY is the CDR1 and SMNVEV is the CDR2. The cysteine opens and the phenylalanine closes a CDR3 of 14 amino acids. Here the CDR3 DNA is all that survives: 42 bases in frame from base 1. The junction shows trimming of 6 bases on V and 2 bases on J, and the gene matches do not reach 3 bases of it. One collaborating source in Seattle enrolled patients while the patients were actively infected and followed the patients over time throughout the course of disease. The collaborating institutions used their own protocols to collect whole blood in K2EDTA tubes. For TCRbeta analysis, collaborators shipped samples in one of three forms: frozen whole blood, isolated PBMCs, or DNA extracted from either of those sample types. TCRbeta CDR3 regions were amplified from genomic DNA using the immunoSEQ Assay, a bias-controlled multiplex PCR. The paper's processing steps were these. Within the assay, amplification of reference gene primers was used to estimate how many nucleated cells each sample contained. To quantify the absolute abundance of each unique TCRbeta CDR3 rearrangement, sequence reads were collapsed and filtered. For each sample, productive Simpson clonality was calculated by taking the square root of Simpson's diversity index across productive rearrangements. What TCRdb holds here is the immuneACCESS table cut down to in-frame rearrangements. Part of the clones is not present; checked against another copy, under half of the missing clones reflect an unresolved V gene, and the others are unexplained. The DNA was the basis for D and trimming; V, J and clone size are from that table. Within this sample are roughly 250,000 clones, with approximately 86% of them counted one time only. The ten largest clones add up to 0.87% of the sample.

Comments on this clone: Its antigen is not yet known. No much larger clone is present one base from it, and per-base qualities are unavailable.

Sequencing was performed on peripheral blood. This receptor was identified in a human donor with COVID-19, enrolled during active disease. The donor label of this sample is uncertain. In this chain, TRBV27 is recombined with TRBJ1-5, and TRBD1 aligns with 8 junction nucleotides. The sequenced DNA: TGTGCCAGCAGGTCGACAGGGGGCAATCAGCCCCAGCATTTT. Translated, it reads CASRSTGGNQPQHF.